A single sample gave rise to the 8 T cell receptor beta chains below, sequenced in a study of T cell changes during pregnancy in multiple sclerosis (dated by TCRdb to between 2019 and 2020). Library preparation employed the immunoSEQ multiplex PCR assay. TCRdb limited this immuneACCESS table to in-frame rearrangements with V and J called. A share of clones is missing; checked studies link under half to unresolved V genes, and the rest is unexplained. This sample holds over 40,000 clones; around 90% were observed only once. 0.2% to 0.3% of the sample goes to the ten largest clones. The starting material was CD4+ T cells from peripheral blood mononuclear cells, obtained in the second trimester of pregnancy. The receptors originated from a female donor with multiple sclerosis, enrolled in a pregnancy study.

This clone occurred once. The rearrangement joins TRBV5-6 to TRBJ2-1, with 14 bases fitting TRBD2. The CDR3 loop spans 13 amino acids. In germline, CDR1 is SGHDT, CDR2 YYEEEE. V was pared by 5 bases and J by 15 bases, with 7 bases of the junction left unmatched. The CDR3 DNA sequence: TGTGCCAGCAGGGAGACTAGCGGGGGGGGGTGGTTCTTC. Translation gives CASRETSGGGWFF.

The CDR3 DNA reads as TGTGCCAGCAGCCAAGAAAATGGAGGTTTAAATGAGCAGTTCTTC. It is translated as CASSQENGGLNEQFF. The rearrangement uses TRBV4-2 and TRBJ2-1, with D perhaps TRBD2 (5 bases). This CDR3 has 15 amino acids. The ends were cut back, 0 bases at V and 7 bases at J, with 13 bases in the middle. Germline CDR1 and CDR2: LGHNA and YNFKEQ.

V usage is TRBV6-5 and J usage is TRBJ1-1; 8 bases line up with TRBD1. The CDR3 is 16 amino acids. V shed 3 bases, J shed 1 base, and the junction held 7 bases outside the gene matches. Germline V gives CDR1 MNHEY, CDR2 SVGAGI. CDR3 nucleotide sequence: TGTGCCAGCAGTTATCAGGGGGCGCCGACGAACACTGAAGCTTTCTTT. This translates into CASSYQGAPTNTEAFF.

V is TRBV6-5 and J is TRBJ2-2, with D perhaps matching TRBD2 (6 bases). CDR3 length: 15 amino acids. The V gene's germline CDR1 is MNHEY and CDR2 SVGAGI. The V and J ends lost 8 bases and 0 bases respectively, with 13 bases between them. The CDR3 sequence: CASGGSGTNTGELFF. CDR3 coding DNA: TGTGCCAGCGGGGGGTCAGGGACGAACACCGGGGAGCTGTTTTTT.

The V call is TRBV18, the J call TRBJ2-5, with TRBD2 identical over 8 bases. The V gene end was trimmed by 1 base and the J gene end by 9 bases; junction bases not matched to a gene: 13. The CDR3 sequence is 16 residues long. Per the germline V gene, CDR1 is KGHSH and CDR2 is LQKENI. In nucleotides, the CDR3 is TGTGCCAGCTCACCACTGGTTAGCGGGGCCCCTGAATCCCAGTACTTC. Amino acid sequence: CASSPLVSGAPESQYF.

This clone has more than one count but fewer than ten. The chain recombines TRBV19 with TRBJ1-2; 8 bases are a match to TRBD1. After removal of 8 bases from V and 2 bases from J, the junction contained 7 bases not matched to a gene. The CDR3 contains 14 residues. Germline V gene lookup returns CDR1 LNHDA and CDR2 SQIVND (reference sequence). CDR3 sequence: CASHHRGLNYGYTF. The DNA of the CDR3 is TGTGCCAGTCACCACAGGGGGTTGAACTATGGCTACACCTTC.

The chain joins TRBV5-1 to TRBJ2-5; 7 bases are shared with TRBD1. The V segment lost 1 base and the J segment 0 bases; nucleotides outside the gene matches: 3. The length of the CDR3 is 15 residues. Germline CDR1 and CDR2: SGHRS and YFSETQ. CDR3 sequence reads: CASSLSGGNQETQYF. CDR3 DNA: TGCGCCAGCAGCTTGTCAGGGGGTAACCAAGAGACCCAGTACTTC.

The chain uses TRBV6-5 and TRBJ1-2; 8 bases are shared with TRBD1. Germline CDR1 and CDR2: MNHEY and SVGAGI. V lost 2 bases and J lost 7; bases outside the gene matches: 3. This CDR3 is built from 13 residues. The CDR3 nucleotides are TGTGCCAGCAGTTACGGAGGACAGGGTGGCTACACCTTC. This encodes CASSYGGQGGYTF.